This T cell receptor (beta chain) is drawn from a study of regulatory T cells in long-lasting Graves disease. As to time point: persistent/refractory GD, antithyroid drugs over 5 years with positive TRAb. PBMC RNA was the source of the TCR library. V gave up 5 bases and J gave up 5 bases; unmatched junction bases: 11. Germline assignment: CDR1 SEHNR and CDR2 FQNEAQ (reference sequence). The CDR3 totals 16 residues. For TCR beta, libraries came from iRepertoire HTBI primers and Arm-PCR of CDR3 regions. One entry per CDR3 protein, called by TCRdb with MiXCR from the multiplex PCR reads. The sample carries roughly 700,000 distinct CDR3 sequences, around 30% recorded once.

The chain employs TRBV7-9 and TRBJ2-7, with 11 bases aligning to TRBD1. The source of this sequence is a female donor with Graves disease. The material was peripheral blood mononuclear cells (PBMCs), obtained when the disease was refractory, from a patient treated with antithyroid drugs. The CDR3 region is CASSKNPGTGGHEQYF. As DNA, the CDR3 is TGTGCCAGCAGCAAAAACCCCGGGACAGGGGGGCACGAGCAGTACTTC.